This TCR beta chain was retrieved from a study of long-term antiretroviral therapy in people with HIV. Concerning this clone itself: The antigen remains unidentified.

Runs used v3.0 of the immunoSEQ assay and were done at survey level. Measured with immunoSEQ multiplex PCR; TCRdb has only the in-frame clones, and not every one. In the table there are about 23,000 clones, around 81% of which are singletons. CDR3 length: 14 residues. CDR1 is SQVTM, CDR2 ANQGSEA, per germline. The ends were cut back, 5 bases at V and 5 bases at J, with 18 bases in the middle. Study conclusions and caveats: HIV repertoires covered narrower CDR3 length ranges than controls did.

This chain connects TRBV29-1 to TRBJ1-1, with D maybe TRBD1 (5 bases). This TCR was recovered from a man younger than 45 with HIV. The sample here was unsorted PBMCs, taken 1.5 years after starting antiretroviral therapy. The chain's CDR3 is CSVSGKGARTEAFF. The CDR3 region has the DNA TGCAGCGTTAGTGGAAAAGGGGCGCGGACTGAAGCTTTCTTT. The whole variable domain, filled in from reference TRBV29-1 and TRBJ1-1, reads SAVISQKPSRDICQRGTSLTIQCQVDSQVTMMFWYRQQPGQSLTLIATANQGSEATYESGFVIDKFPISRPNLTFSTLTVSNMSPEDSSIYLCSVSGKGARTEAFFGQGTRLTVV.